Listed below are T cell receptor beta chains from one sample, sequenced in a study of T cells in Graves' hyperthyroidism and ophthalmopathy. MiXCR, applied by TCRdb to the multiplex PCR reads, yields one record per CDR3 protein. Of about half a million distinct CDR3 sequences in the sample, just under 20% are singletons; the top ten hold less than 55%. Sequencing input: blood. Receptors were obtained from a man aged 40-55 years with Graves' ophthalmopathy. The CDR3 runs from the conserved cysteine through the conserved F or W. A D gene is named only where the DNA matches it firmly. Some rows mark clone size as missing; the rest say once, few, many or name a class of expanded clone.

clone size	D gene	V gene	J gene	CDR3 protein	CDR3 DNA
many	-	TRBV27	TRBJ1-2	CASSLGRANYGYTF	TGTGCCAGCAGTTTAGGCAGGGCGAACTATGGCTACACCTTC
few	TRBD1	TRBV7-2	TRBJ1-2	CASSFGTGGGYGYTF	TGTGCCAGCAGCTTCGGGACAGGCGGTGGCTATGGCTACACCTTC
few	-	TRBV6-5	TRBJ1-2	CAGSYGGHITANYGYTF	TGTGCCGGCAGTTACGGGGGACATATAACCGCTAACTATGGCTACACCTTC
many	-	TRBV20-1	TRBJ2-5	CSARGGRETQYF	TGCAGTGCTAGAGGCGGGCGCGAGACCCAGTACTTC
many	TRBD1	TRBV5-1	TRBJ1-1	CASRTGDWLNTEAFF	TGCGCCAGCCGGACAGGGGATTGGTTGAACACTGAAGCTTTCTTT
many	TRBD2	TRBV11-2	TRBJ2-3	CASSLAGTSLKDTQYF	TGTGCCAGCAGCTTAGCCGGGACTAGCTTGAAAGATACGCAGTATTTT
many	-	TRBV6-6	TRBJ1-1	CASSSSSWEKGTEAFF	TGTGCCAGCAGTTCCTCGTCATGGGAGAAAGGCACTGAAGCTTTCTTT
once	-	TRBV5-8	TRBJ2-3	CASSLVPLSTDTQYF	TGTGCCAGCAGCTTGGTGCCCTTAAGCACAGATACGCAGTATTTT
many	TRBD1	TRBV28	TRBJ1-5	CASRAGTVNQPQHF	TGTGCCAGCAGGGCCGGGACAGTGAATCAGCCCCAGCATTTT
few	-	TRBV20-1	TRBJ2-1	CSAGRPGADNEQFF	TGCAGTGCTGGAAGACCCGGAGCTGACAATGAGCAGTTCTTC
few	-	TRBV11-3	TRBJ2-7	CASRTGAAWEQYF	TGTGCCAGCAGAACGGGGGCGGCATGGGAGCAGTACTTC
-	-	TRBV3-1	TRBJ2-7	CASSRGFAEQYF	TGTGCCAGCAGTCGGGGGTTCGCCGAGCAGTACTTC
-	-	TRBV10-2	TRBJ2-7	CASSPSTGQYF	TGCGCCAGCAGCCCCTCGACAGGGCAGTACTTC
many	-	TRBV6-1	TRBJ1-1	CASSTDLNTEAFF	TGTGCCAGCAGTACCGATCTGAACACTGAAGCTTTCTTT
many	TRBD2	TRBV7-3	TRBJ2-5	CASSFSGNQETQYF	TGTGCCAGCAGCTTCAGCGGGAACCAAGAGACCCAGTACTTC
-	-	TRBV3-1	TRBJ2-5	CASSHLSGSQETQYF	TGTGCCAGCAGCCACCTTTCAGGGAGCCAAGAGACCCAGTACTTC
-	TRBD1	TRBV27	TRBJ2-7	CASSHGTGNYEQYF	TGTGCCAGCAGTCATGGGACAGGGAACTACGAGCAGTACTTC
-	-	TRBV6-1	TRBJ1-6	CASSARGGRGDSPLHF	TGTGCCAGCAGTGCGCGAGGGGGGCGGGGGGATTCACCCCTCCACTTT